This TCR beta chain is drawn from a study of human T cells and chemical hapten exposure. Turning to the study itself: Small pooled library volume differences mainly caused per-sample TCR yield variation. Study conclusions and caveats: TCRs at a frequency above 1 in 1000 stayed unchanged with DPC sensitization.

Germline V gene lookup returns CDR1 LGHNT and CDR2 FRNRAP. CDR3 length: 16 amino acids. Trimming pared 0 bases from V and 7 bases from J, leaving 13 bases between. The sample's time point: healthy volunteer bleed at 2 weeks. The starting material, unfractionated whole blood, was used for total RNA extraction. TCRdb re-called the RACE reads with MiXCR, one entry per CDR3 protein. The data hold 130,000 or so distinct CDR3 sequences, with 8.5% to 9.5% observed a single time. Concerning this clonotype itself: Its antigen is not known.

Sequenced material: whole blood. This chain connects TRBV12-5 to TRBJ1-6, with TRBD1 as a possible D gene (6 bases). The TCR sequence derives from a male donor in good health. Some clones in this sample may be carry-over from other donors' samples. CDR3: CASGLVHWGRNSPLHF. The CDR3 DNA reads TGTGCTAGTGGTTTGGTACACTGGGGGCGGAATTCACCCCTCCACTTT. Full variable domain (remainder filled in from reference TRBV12-5 and TRBJ1-6): DARVTQTPRHKVTEMGQEVTMRCQPILGHNTVFWYRQTMMQGLELLAYFRNRAPLDDSGMPKDRFSAEMPDATLATLKIQPSEPRDSAVYFCASGLVHWGRNSPLHFGNGTRLTVT.